Sequencing of this T cell receptor (beta chain) was carried out in a study of T cell repertoires in cytomegalovirus infection. At the level of the study: Indications of both CMV infection and matching HLA type were provided by public TCR beta signatures. Findings and limits, study-wide: HLA-C-restricted, CMV-specific TCR beta clonotypes were dominant ex vivo. There were carriers of CMV plus the relevant HLA, and cumulative public TCR beta family frequency identified them.

V lost 3 bases to trimming and J lost 2 bases, with 10 bases between them. Germline values: CDR1 LGHNA, CDR2 YSLEER. This CDR3 region has 14 residues. Comment on this clonotype: The antigen is unknown.

TCRdb reprocessed the reads via MiXCR and lists one record per CDR3 protein. The table has some 170,000 distinct CDR3 sequences, 17% seen once. The chain has TRBV4-3 and TRBJ2-5; perhaps TRBD1 as D (5 bases). The origin of this receptor is a human donor in good health (CMV status not recorded). Some clones in this sample may be carry-over from other donors' samples. Sequencing was carried out using CD8+ T cells from PBMCs. The CDR3 sequence is CASSHFTGQETQYF. In DNA form, the CDR3 reads TGCGCCAGCAGCCATTTTACAGGACAAGAGACCCAGTACTTC.